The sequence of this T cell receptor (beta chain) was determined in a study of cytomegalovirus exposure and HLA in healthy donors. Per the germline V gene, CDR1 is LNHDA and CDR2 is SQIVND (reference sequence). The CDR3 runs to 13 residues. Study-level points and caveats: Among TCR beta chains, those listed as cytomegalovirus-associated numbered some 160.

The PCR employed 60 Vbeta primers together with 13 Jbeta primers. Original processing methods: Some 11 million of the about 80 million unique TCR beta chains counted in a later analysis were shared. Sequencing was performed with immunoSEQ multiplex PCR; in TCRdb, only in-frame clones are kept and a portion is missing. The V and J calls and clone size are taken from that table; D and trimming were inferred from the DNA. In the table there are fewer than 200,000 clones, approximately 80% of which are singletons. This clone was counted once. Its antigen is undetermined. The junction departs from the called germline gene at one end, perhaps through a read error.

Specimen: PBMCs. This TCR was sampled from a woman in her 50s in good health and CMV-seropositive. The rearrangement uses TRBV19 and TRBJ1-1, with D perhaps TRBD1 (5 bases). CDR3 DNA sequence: TGTGCCAGTAGTATGACGGGGGGGACTGCAGCTTTCTTT. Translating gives CASSMTGGTAAFF.